This T cell receptor (beta chain) was obtained from a study of siplizumab effects on memory and regulatory T cells. Study outcomes and limitations: Naive T cells were seemingly more diverse than memory cells, and major contributions to the alloresponse seemed to be made by them. The drug siplizumab significantly decreased the alloreactive sequences that could be traced to unstimulated CD4+ memory cells. Siplizumab cultures yielded proliferating Tregs whose suppressive function was not confirmed.

Here immunoSEQ multiplex PCR was the method, and the copy in TCRdb shows in-frame clones only, minus some. The profile shows 100,000 or so clones, roughly 94% of them singletons. Germline V gene sequence: CDR1 MDHEN, CDR2 SYDVKM. Trimming pared 3 bases from V and 2 bases from J, leaving 9 bases between. CDR3 length: 14 amino acids. This clone has a single count. What it recognizes is unknown. The sample comprised Tregs sorted from blood. The TCR sequence derives from a human donor in good health. The rearrangement links TRBV28 to TRBJ2-3; D is undetermined. CDR3 sequence (DNA): TGTGCCAGCAGTTTTTACGGTTTCACAGATACGCAGTATTTT. Protein product: CASSFYGFTDTQYF.